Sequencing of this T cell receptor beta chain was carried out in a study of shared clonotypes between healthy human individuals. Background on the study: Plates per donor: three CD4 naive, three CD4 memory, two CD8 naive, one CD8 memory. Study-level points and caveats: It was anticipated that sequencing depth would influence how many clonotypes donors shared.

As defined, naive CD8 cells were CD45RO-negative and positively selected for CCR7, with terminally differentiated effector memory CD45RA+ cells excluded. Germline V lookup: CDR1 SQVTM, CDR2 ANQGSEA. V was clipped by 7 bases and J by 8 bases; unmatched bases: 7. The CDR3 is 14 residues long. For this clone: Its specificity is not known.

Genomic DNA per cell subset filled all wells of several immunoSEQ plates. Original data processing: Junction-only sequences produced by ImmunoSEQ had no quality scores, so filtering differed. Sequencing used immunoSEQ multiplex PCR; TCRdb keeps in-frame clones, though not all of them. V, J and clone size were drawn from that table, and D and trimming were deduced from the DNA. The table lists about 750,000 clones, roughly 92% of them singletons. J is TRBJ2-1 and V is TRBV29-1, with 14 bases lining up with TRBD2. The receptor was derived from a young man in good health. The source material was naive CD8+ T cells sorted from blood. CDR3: CSGGTSGRVYEQFF. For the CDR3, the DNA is TGCAGCGGTGGGACTAGCGGGAGAGTCTATGAGCAGTTCTTC.